This passage covers 6 T cell receptor beta chains from one sample sequenced in a study of graft-versus-host responses after intestinal transplantation. Assay used: immunoSEQ multiplex PCR; TCRdb lists only in-frame clones, some missing. The sample yields 73,000 or so clones, 90% seen once. For these receptors, no antigen is known. Here the sequenced sample was unstimulated CD8+ T cells sorted from spleen or lymph node cells, taken before transplant. These receptors were collected from a human donor who was the organ donor for an intestinal transplant.

V and J are TRBV7-6 and TRBJ2-2, with a weak D call TRBD1 (6 bases). Germline V CDR1 and CDR2: SGHVS, FNYEAQ. This CDR3 has 14 residues. V was shortened by 5 bases and J by 1 base, with 8 bases between the two germline ends. CDR3 region: CASSKTGNTGELFF. As DNA, the CDR3 is TGTGCCAGCAGCAAGACAGGGAACACCGGGGAGCTGTTTTTT.

The V call is TRBV6-5, the J call TRBJ2-3; TRBD2 matches at 10 bases. V was pared by 0 bases and J by 4 bases, with 4 bases of the junction left unmatched. The CDR3 consists of 16 residues. Germline lookup yields CDR1 MNHEY and CDR2 SVGAGI. The DNA of the CDR3 is TGTGCCAGCAGTTACTCTGCTAGCGGGGGTGCAGATACGCAGTATTTT. Translating gives CASSYSASGGADTQYF.

The chain has TRBV2 and TRBJ1-5; D is uncertain. Between the trimmed V and J ends, which lost 6 bases and 1 base, there was a span of 10 bases. Germline V lookup: CDR1 SNHLY, CDR2 FYNNEI. The CDR3 has 14 amino acids. CDR3 in DNA: TGTGCCAGCAGGCCCAGAGGGAGCAATCAGCCCCAGCATTTT. Translated: CASRPRGSNQPQHF. The whole variable domain, filled in from reference TRBV2 and TRBJ1-5, reads EPEVTQTPSHQVTQMGQEVILRCVPISNHLYFYWYRQILGQKVEFLVSFYNNEISEKSEIFDDQFSVERPDGSNFTLKIRSTKLEDSAMYFCASRPRGSNQPQHFGDGTRLSIL.

This chain uses TRBV11-3 with TRBJ2-7; 8 positions match TRBD2. The CDR3 sequence is 13 residues long. Germline CDR1 reads SGHNT; CDR2 reads YENEEA. V was pared by 5 bases and J by 11 bases, with 11 bases of the junction left unmatched. Written as DNA, the CDR3 is TGTGCCAGCAGCCAAGTGGGGACTAGGGTTGAGTACGTC. It codes for CASSQVGTRVEYV.

V gene TRBV2 combines with J gene TRBJ2-7; 7 bases map to TRBD1. The CDR3 consists of 13 residues. CDR1 SNHLY and CDR2 FYNNEI come from the germline V gene. V dropped 6 bases and J dropped 7; count of bases not matched to a gene: 9. The CDR3 sequence is CASRPGTAGEQYV. The CDR3 DNA sequence: TGTGCCAGCAGACCAGGGACAGCTGGGGAGCAGTACGTC.

The rearrangement links TRBV2 to TRBJ2-5, with 9 bases that match TRBD1. With V trimmed by 5 bases and J by 5 bases, 12 bases remained unmatched. The CDR3 sequence is 16 residues long. Looked up from germline, CDR1 is SNHLY and CDR2 is FYNNEI. CDR3: CASSLPDRGWGETQYF. The CDR3 region has the DNA TGTGCCAGCAGTCTTCCTGACAGGGGGTGGGGGGAGACCCAGTACTTC.